This T cell receptor beta chain comes out of a study of blood T cell repertoires in COVID-19. The protocol was immunoSEQ multiplex PCR, while the TCRdb copy is restricted to in-frame clones and leaves out a portion. This sample carries 200,000 to 250,000 clones, about 88% of them seen once, and the ten largest clones take about 4.5%. The CDR3 totals 14 residues. V lost 3 bases and J lost 1, with 9 bases in between. CDR1 SNHLY and CDR2 FYNNEI come from the germline V gene. This clonotype was sampled from a woman aged 25 to 39 who had been exposed to COVID-19. Material for sequencing was PBMCs or T cells enriched from blood (not recorded which). This rearrangement joins TRBV2 to TRBJ1-1; weak D call: TRBD1 (5 bases). The CDR3 DNA sequence: TGTGCCAGCAGTGAGACAGTTTGGAACACTGAAGCTTTCTTT. It is translated as CASSETVWNTEAFF.